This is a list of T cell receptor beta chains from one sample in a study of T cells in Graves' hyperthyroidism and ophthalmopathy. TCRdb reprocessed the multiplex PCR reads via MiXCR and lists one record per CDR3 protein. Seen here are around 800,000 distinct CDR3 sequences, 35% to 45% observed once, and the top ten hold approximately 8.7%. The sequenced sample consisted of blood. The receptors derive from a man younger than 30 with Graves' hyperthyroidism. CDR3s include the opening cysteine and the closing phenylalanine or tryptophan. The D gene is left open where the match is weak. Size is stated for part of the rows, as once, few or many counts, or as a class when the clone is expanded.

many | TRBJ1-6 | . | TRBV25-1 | CASSRLQGGPLHF | TGTGCCAGCAGCCGCCTACAAGGAGGGCCCCTCCACTTT
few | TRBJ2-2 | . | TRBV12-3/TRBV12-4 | CATLKNTGELFF | TGTGCCACCTTAAAGAACACCGGGGAGCTGTTTTTT
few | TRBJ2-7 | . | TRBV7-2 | CASSYTGVPPYEQYF | TGTGCCAGCAGCTACACAGGAGTTCCCCCCTACGAGCAGTACTTC
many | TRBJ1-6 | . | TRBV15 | CATSRDPADWDSPLHF | TGTGCCACCAGCAGGGATCCGGCGGACTGGGATTCACCCCTCCACTTT
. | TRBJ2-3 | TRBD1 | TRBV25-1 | CASTRQGFSTDTQYF | TGTGCCAGCACTCGACAGGGGTTTAGCACAGATACGCAGTATTTT
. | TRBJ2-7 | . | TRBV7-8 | CASSLDSQASKQYF | TGTGCCAGCAGCTTAGACTCCCAGGCCTCTAAGCAGTACTTC
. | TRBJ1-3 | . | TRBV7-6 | CASSRVPGYGNTIYF | TGTGCCAGCAGCCGCGTCCCGGGATATGGAAACACCATATATTTT
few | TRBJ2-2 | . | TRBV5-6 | CASSLDSRAWELFF | TGTGCCAGCAGCTTGGATTCGAGAGCGTGGGAGCTGTTTTTT
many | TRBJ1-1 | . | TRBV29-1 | CSVGVSMNTEAFF | TGCAGCGTAGGGGTATCGATGAACACTGAAGCTTTCTTT
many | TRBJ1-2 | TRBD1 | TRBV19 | CATEEGAEGYTF | TGTGCCACCGAAGAGGGGGCGGAGGGCTACACCTTC
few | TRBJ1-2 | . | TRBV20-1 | CSARDLFGPDYGYTF | TGCAGTGCTAGAGATCTCTTTGGGCCAGACTATGGCTACACCTTC
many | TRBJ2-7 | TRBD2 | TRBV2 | CASSGERGPYEQYF | TGTGCCAGCAGTGGCGAGCGGGGCCCCTACGAGCAGTACTTC
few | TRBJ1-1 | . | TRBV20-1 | CSARDLGWADRNTEAFF | TGCAGTGCTAGAGATCTAGGGTGGGCTGACCGTAACACTGAAGCTTTCTTT
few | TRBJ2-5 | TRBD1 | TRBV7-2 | CASRPDRGRGETQYF | TGTGCCAGCAGACCTGACAGGGGGCGCGGGGAGACCCAGTACTTC
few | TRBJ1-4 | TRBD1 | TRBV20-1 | CSASETGTGWHEKLFF | TGCAGTGCTAGTGAAACCGGGACAGGGTGGCATGAAAAACTGTTTTTT
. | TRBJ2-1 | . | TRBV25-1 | CASSESGQPNEQFF | TGTGCCAGCAGTGAATCCGGACAACCCAATGAGCAGTTCTTC
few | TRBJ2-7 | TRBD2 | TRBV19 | CASSTRPSGSFPYEQYF | TGTGCCAGTAGTACCCGCCCAAGCGGGAGTTTCCCCTACGAGCAGTACTTC
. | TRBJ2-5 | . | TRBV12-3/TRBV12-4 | CASSLVGTPGGETQYF | TGTGCCAGCAGTTTAGTCGGGACACCAGGCGGGGAGACCCAGTACTTC
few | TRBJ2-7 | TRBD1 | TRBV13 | CASSVRDSNYEQYF | TGTGCCAGCAGCGTTCGGGACAGCAACTACGAGCAGTACTTC
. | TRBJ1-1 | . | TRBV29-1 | CSVEDAVLAEAFF | TGCAGCGTTGAAGACGCAGTGTTGGCTGAAGCTTTCTTT
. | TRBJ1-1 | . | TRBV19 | CASSMGGVEAFF | TGTGCCAGTAGTATGGGAGGGGTTGAAGCTTTCTTT
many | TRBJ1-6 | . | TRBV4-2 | CASSQVQGGEPLHF | TGTGCCAGCAGCCAAGTTCAGGGAGGAGAACCCCTCCACTTT
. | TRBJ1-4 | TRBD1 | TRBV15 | CATSPGTGGGEKLFF | TGTGCCACCAGCCCCGGGACAGGGGGAGGTGAAAAACTGTTTTTT
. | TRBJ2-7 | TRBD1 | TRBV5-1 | CASSSPRDRVGEQYF | TGCGCCAGCAGCTCACCACGGGACAGGGTGGGCGAGCAGTACTTC
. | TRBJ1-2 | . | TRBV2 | CASGIDSGYTF | TGTGCCAGCGGGATCGACTCTGGCTACACCTTC
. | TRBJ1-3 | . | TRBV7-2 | CASSLQGGGGNTIYF | TGTGCCAGCAGCTTACAGGGAGGTGGTGGAAACACCATATATTTT
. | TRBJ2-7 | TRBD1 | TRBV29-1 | CSQLGTAYEQYF | TGCAGCCAACTAGGGACAGCCTACGAGCAGTACTTC
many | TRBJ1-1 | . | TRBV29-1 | CSITLQGRDTEAFF | TGCAGCATTACGCTACAGGGTAGGGACACTGAAGCTTTCTTT
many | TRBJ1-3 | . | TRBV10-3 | CAISESTHSGNTIYF | TGTGCCATCAGTGAGTCGACACATTCAGGAAACACCATATATTTT
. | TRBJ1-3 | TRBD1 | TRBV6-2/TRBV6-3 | CASSYPSGTAKRDTIYF | TGTGCCAGCAGTTATCCGTCCGGGACAGCGAAACGGGACACCATATATTTT
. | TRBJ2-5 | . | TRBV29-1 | CSSTSLETQYF | TGCAGCTCGACTAGTCTAGAGACCCAGTACTTC
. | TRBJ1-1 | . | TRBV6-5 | CASSFPSDRFMNTEAFF | TGTGCCAGCAGTTTCCCCTCGGACAGATTCATGAACACTGAAGCTTTCTTT
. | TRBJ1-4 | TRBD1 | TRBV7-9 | CASSGRDRVELFF | TGTGCCAGCAGCGGCCGGGACAGGGTCGAACTGTTTTTT
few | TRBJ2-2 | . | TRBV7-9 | CASSLGGLGSYTGELFF | TGTGCCAGCAGCTTAGGGGGACTCGGATCATACACCGGGGAGCTGTTTTTT
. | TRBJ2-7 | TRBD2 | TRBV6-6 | CASSYLSGGAREQYF | TGTGCCAGCAGTTATCTTAGCGGGGGGGCCCGGGAGCAGTACTTC
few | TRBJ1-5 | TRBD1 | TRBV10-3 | CASRTGTGTEPQHF | TGTGCCAGCAGAACCGGGACAGGGACGGAGCCCCAGCATTTT
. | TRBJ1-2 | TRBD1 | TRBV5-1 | CASTDRGPNYGYTF | TGCGCCAGTACCGACAGGGGACCCAACTATGGCTACACCTTC
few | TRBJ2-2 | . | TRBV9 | CASSARDNTGELFF | TGTGCCAGCAGCGCTAGGGATAACACCGGGGAGCTGTTTTTT
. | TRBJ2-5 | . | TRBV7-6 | CASSPVTGAKETQYF | TGTGCCAGCAGCCCCGTGACAGGCGCAAAAGAGACCCAGTACTTC
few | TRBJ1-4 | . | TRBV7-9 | CASSLEAGPTNEKLFF | TGTGCCAGCAGCTTAGAAGCAGGGCCAACTAATGAAAAACTGTTTTTT
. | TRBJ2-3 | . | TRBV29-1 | CSVEDGGGRGVSTDTQYF | TGCAGCGTTGAAGATGGGGGTGGGAGGGGGGTTAGCACAGATACGCAGTATTTT
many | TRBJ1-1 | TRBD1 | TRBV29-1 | CSVYRTGNTEAFF | TGCAGCGTCTACAGGACAGGGAACACTGAAGCTTTCTTT
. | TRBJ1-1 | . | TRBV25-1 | CAWRGIGFTEAFF | TGTGCCTGGAGAGGCATAGGGTTCACTGAAGCTTTCTTT
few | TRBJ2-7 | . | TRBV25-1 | CASSNLRLSPRQGVYEQYF | TGTGCCAGCAGTAACCTCCGTCTATCCCCCCGGCAGGGAGTCTACGAGCAGTACTTC
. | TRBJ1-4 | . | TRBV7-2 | CASSVQRLANEKLFF | TGCGCCAGCAGTGTACAGAGGCTGGCTAATGAAAAACTGTTTTTT
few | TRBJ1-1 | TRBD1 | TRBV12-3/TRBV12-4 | CASNSQGAAEAFF | TGTGCCAGCAACTCACAGGGGGCGGCTGAAGCTTTCTTT
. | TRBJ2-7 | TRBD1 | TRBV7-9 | CASSLPDRMIEQYF | TGTGCCAGCAGCTTACCGGACAGGATGATCGAGCAGTACTTC
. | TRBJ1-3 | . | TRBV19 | CASSISPGLLFSGNTIYF | TGTGCCAGTAGTATATCTCCGGGCCTCCTCTTCTCTGGAAACACCATATATTTT
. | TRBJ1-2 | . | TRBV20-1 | CSARGQGRADGYTF | TGCAGTGCTAGAGGCCAAGGAAGGGCTGATGGATACACCTTC
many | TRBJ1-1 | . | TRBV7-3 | CASSWGPGTEAFF | TGTGCCAGCAGTTGGGGGCCTGGAACTGAAGCTTTCTTT
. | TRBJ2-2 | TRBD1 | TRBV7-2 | CASSRSGTGNTGELFF | TGTGCCAGCAGCCGGTCCGGGACAGGGAACACCGGGGAGCTGTTTTTT
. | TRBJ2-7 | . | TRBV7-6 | CASGEGGAYEQYF | TGTGCCAGCGGGGAAGGGGGGGCCTACGAGCAGTACTTC